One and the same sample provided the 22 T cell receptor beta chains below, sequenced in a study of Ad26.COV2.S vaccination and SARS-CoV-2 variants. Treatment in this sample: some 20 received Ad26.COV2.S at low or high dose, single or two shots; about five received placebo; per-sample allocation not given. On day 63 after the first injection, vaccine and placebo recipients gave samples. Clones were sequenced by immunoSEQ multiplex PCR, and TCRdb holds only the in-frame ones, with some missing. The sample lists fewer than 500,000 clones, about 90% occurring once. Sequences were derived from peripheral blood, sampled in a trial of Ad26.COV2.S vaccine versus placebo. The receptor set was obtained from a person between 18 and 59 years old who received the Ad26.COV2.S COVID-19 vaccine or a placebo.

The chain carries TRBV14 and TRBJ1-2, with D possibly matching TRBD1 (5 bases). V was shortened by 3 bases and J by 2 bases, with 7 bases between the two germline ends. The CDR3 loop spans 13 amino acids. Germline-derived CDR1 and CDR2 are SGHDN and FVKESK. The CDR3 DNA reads TGTGCCAGCAGCCAGGGGGTGAACTATGGCTACACCTTC. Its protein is CASSQGVNYGYTF. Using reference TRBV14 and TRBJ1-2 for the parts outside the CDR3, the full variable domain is EAGVTQFPSHSVIEKGQTVTLRCDPISGHDNLYWYRRVMGKEIKFLLHFVKESKQDESGMPNNRFLAERTGGTYSTLKVQPAELEDSGVYFCASSQGVNYGYTFGSGTRLTVV.

This CDR3 is CASSQTSGRAQETQYF. CDR3 DNA sequence: TGTGCCAGCAGTCAGACTAGCGGGAGGGCCCAAGAGACCCAGTACTTC. J is TRBJ2-5 and V is TRBV27; 14 positions match TRBD2. J gave up 1 base and V 5 bases, and 3 bases lay outside the gene matches. Per the germline V gene, CDR1 is MNHEY and CDR2 is SMNVEV (reference sequence). The CDR3 length is 16 residues.

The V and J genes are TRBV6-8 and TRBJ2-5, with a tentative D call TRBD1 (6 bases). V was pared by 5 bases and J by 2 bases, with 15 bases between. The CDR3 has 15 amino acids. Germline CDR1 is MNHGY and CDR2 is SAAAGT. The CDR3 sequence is CASSVQGNKQETQYF. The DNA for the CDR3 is TGTGCCAGCAGTGTACAGGGAAACAAGCAAGAGACCCAGTACTTC.

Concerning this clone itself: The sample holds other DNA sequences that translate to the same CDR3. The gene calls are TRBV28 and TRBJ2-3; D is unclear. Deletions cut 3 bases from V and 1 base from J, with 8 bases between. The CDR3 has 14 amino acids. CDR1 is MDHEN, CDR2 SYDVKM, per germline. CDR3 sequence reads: CASSFLQGTDTQYF. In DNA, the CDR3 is TGTGCCAGCAGTTTCCTCCAGGGCACAGATACGCAGTATTTT.

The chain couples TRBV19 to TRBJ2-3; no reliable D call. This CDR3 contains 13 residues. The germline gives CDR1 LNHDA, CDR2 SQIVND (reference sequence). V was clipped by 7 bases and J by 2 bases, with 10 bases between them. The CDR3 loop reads CASTTLDTDTQYF. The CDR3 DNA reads TGTGCCAGTACGACGCTGGACACAGATACGCAGTATTTT.

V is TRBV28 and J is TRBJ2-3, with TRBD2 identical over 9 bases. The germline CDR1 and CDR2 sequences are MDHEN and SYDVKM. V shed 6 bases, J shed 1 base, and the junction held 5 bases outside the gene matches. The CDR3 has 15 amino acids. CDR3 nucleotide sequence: TGTGCCAGCAGCGTAGCGGGAGAGGGCACAGATACGCAGTATTTT. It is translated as CASSVAGEGTDTQYF.

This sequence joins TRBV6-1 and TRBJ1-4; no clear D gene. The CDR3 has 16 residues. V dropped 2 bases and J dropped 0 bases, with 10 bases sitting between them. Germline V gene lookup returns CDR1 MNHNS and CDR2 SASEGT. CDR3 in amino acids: CASSEWGEATNEKLFF. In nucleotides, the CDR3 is TGTGCCAGCAGTGAATGGGGAGAGGCAACTAATGAAAAACTGTTTTTT.

The DNA for the CDR3 is TGTGCCACCAGTGACTGGACAGGAGGAGGTTACAATGAGCAGTTCTTC. Amino acids: CATSDWTGGGYNEQFF. The chain is built from TRBV24-1 and TRBJ2-1; 7 bases line up with TRBD1. CDR3 length: 16 residues. Losses at the gene ends were 4 bases for V and 4 bases for J; bases not matched to a gene: 9. The V gene's germline CDR1 is KGHDR and CDR2 SFDVKD.

This chain's CDR3 is CASSEYSRQQFF. The DNA of the CDR3 is TGTGCCAGCAGTGAATATAGCCGTCAGCAGTTCTTC. The chain joins TRBV25-1 to TRBJ2-1, with D unresolved. V lost 0 bases, J lost 11 bases, and 8 bases lay in between. This CDR3 region has 12 residues. Germline-derived CDR1 and CDR2 are MGHDK and SYGVNS. The entire variable domain, with the rest obtained from reference TRBV25-1 and TRBJ2-1, is as follows: EADIYQTPRYLVIGTGKKITLECSQTMGHDKMYWYQQDPGMELHLIHYSYGVNSTEKGDLSSESTVSRIRTEHFPLTLESARPSHTSQYLCASSEYSRQQFFGPGTRLTVL.

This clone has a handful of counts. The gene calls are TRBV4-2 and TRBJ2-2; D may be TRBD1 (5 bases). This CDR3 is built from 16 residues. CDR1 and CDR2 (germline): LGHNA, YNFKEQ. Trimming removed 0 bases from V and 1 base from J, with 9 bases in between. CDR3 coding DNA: TGTGCCAGCAGCCAAGAATGGGGCCTGAACACCGGGGAGCTGTTTTTT. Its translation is CASSQEWGLNTGELFF.

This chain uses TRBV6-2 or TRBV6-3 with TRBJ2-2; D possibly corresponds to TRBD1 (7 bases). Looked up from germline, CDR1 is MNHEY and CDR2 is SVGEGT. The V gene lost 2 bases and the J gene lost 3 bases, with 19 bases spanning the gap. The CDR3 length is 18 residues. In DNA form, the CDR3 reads TGTGCCAGCAGTTACCCCAGGGGGATAGCGGTTTACACCGGGGAGCTGTTTTTT. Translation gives CASSYPRGIAVYTGELFF.

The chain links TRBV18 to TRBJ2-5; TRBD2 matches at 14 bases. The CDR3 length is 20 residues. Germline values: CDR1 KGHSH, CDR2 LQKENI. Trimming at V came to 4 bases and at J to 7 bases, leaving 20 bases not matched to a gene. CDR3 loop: CASSRNREGLAGVGLRTQYF. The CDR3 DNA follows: TGTGCCAGCTCACGTAACAGAGAGGGACTAGCGGGAGTGGGTTTAAGGACCCAGTACTTC. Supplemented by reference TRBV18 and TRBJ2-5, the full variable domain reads NAGVMQNPRHLVRRRGQEARLRCSPMKGHSHVYWYRQLPEEGLKFMVYLQKENIIDESGMPKERFSAEFPKEGPSILRIQQVVRGDSAAYFCASSRNREGLAGVGLRTQYFGPGTRLLVL.

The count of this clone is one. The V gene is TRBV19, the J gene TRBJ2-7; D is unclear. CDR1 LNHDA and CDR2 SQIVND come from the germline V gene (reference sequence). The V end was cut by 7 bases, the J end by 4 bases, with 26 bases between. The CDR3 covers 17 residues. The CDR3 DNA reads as TGTGCCAGTAATAAGGCAGTCGTTTTTAGGTCAATTTACGAGCAGTACTTC. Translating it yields CASNKAVVFRSIYEQYF.

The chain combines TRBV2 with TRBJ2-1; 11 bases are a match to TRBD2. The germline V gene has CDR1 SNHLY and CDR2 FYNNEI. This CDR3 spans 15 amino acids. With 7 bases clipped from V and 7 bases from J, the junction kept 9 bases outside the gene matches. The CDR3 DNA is TGTGCCAGCAAGCGAGGGCTAGCGGGAGGAAATGAGCAGTTCTTC. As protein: CASKRGLAGGNEQFF.

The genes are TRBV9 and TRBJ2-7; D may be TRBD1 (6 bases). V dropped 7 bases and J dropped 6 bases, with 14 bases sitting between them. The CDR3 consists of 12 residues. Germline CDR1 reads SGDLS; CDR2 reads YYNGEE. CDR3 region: CASGQTGREQYF. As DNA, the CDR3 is TGTGCCAGCGGCCAAACAGGGCGCGAGCAGTACTTC.

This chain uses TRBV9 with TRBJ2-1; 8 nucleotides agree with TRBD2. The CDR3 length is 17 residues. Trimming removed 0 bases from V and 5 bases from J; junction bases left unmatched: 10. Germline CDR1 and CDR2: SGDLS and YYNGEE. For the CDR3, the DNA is TGTGCCAGCAGCGTAGACGGTGCGGGAGGATTCCACAATGAGCAGTTCTTC. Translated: CASSVDGAGGFHNEQFF.

The CDR3 protein is CATSMDSNQPQHF. The CDR3 DNA sequence: TGTGCCACCAGTATGGATAGCAATCAGCCCCAGCATTTT. The chain recombines TRBV24-1 with TRBJ1-5; no clear D. There are 13 residues in the CDR3. With 6 bases removed from V and 0 bases from J, the gap between germline ends came to 5 bases. Looked up from germline, CDR1 is KGHDR and CDR2 is SFDVKD.

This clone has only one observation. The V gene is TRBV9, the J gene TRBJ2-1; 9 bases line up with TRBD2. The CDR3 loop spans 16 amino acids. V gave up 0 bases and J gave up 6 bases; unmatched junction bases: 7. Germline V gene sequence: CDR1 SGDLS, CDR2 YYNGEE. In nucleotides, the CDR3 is TGTGCCAGCAGCGTAGGTGGCGGGAGGGCCGTCAATGAGCAGTTCTTC. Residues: CASSVGGGRAVNEQFF.

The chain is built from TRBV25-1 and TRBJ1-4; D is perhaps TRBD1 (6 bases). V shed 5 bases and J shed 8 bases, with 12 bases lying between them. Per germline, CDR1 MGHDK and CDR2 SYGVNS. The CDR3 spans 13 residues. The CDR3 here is CASSQGMGEKLFF. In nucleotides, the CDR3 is TGTGCCAGCAGTCAGGGGATGGGGGAAAAACTGTTTTTT.

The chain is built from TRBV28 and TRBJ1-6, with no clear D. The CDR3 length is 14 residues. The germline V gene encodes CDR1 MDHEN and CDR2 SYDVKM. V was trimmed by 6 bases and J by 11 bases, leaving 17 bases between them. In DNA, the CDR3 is TGTGCCAGCAGCCCTGGGAGGTTAGTTACACCCCTCCACTTT. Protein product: CASSPGRLVTPLHF. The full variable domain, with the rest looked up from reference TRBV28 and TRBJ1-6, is DVKVTQSSRYLVKRTGEKVFLECVQDMDHENMFWYRQDPGLGLRLIYFSYDVKMKEKGDIPEGYSVSREKKERFSLILESASTNQTSMYLCASSPGRLVTPLHFGNGTRLTVT.

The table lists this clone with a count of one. CDR3 in DNA: TGTGCCAGCAGCCAACTAGGACAGGGGGCCTACGAGCAGTACTTC. Translated, it gives CASSQLGQGAYEQYF. J is TRBJ2-7 and V is TRBV14; TRBD1 agrees at 10 bases. CDR3 size: 15 residues. CDR1 SGHDN and CDR2 FVKESK come from the germline V gene. Trimming took 2 bases from V and 2 from J; bases not matched to a gene: 3.

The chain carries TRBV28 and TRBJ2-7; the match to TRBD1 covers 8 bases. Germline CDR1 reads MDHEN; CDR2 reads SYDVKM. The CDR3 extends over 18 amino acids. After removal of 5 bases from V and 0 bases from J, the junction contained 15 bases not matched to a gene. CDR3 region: CASSADRGPTQYSYEQYF. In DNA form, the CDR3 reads TGTGCCAGCAGTGCTGACAGGGGACCAACTCAGTACTCCTACGAGCAGTACTTC.